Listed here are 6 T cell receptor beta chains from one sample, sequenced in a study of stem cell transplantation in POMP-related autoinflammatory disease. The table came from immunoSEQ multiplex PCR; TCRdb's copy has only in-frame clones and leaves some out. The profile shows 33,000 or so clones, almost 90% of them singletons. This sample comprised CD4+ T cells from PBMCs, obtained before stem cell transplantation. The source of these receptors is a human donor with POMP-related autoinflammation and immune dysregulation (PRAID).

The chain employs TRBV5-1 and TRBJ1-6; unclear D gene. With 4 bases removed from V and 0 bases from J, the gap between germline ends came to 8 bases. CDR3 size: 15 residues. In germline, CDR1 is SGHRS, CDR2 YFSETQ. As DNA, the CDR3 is TGCGCCAGCAGCCTGGTTAGCTCCTATAATTCACCCCTCCACTTT. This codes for CASSLVSSYNSPLHF.

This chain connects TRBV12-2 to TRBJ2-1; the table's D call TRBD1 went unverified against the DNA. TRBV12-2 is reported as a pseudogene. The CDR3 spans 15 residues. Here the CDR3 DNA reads TGTGCAAGTCGCTTAGTACAGAGCTCCTACAATGAGCAGTTCTTC. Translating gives CASRLVQSSYNEQFF.

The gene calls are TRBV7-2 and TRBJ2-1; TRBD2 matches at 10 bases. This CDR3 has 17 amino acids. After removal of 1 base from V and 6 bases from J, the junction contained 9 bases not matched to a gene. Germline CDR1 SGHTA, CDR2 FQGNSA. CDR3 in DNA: TGTGCCAGCAGCTTAGTTCTCCTAGCTAGCGGGGGCAATGAGCAGTTCTTC. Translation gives CASSLVLLASGGNEQFF. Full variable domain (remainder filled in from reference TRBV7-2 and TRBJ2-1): GAGVSQSPSNKVTEKGKDVELRCDPISGHTALYWYRQSLGQGLEFLIYFQGNSAPDKSGLPSDRFSAERTGGSVSTLTIQRTQQEDSAVYLCASSLVLLASGGNEQFFGPGTRLTVL.

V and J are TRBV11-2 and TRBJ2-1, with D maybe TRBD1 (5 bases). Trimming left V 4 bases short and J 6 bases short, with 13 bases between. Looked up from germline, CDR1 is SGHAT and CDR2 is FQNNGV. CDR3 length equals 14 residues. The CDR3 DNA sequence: TGTGCCAGCAGCTCCCCCTGGGGCCGCAATGAGCAGTTCTTC. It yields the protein CASSSPWGRNEQFF.

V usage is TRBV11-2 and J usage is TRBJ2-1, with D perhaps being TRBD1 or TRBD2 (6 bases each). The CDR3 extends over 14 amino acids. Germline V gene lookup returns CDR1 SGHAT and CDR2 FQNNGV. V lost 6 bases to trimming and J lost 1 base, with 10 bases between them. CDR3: CASSEGGSYNEQFF. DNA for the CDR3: TGTGCCAGCAGTGAGGGGGGTTCCTACAATGAGCAGTTCTTC.

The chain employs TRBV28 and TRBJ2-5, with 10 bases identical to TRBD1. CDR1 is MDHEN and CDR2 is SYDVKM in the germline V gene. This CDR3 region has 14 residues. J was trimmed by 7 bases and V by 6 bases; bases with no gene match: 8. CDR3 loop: CASSAGTGVRTQYF. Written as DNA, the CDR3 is TGTGCCAGCAGCGCCGGGACAGGGGTACGGACCCAGTACTTC.